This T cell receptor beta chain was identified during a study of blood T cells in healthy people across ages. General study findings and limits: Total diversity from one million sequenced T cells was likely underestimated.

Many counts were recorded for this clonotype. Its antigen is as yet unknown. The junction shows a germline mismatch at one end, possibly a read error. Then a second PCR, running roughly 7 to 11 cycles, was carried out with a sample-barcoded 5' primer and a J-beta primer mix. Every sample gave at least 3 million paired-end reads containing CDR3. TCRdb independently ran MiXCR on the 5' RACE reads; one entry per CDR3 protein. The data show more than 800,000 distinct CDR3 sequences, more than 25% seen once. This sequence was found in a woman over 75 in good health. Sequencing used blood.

The CDR3 region has the DNA TGTGCCAGCAGTTTAGGGCTAGCGGTTTCGTACGAGCAGTACTTC. It yields the protein CASSLGLAVSYEQYF. The rearrangement uses TRBV7-2 and TRBJ2-7; TRBD2 agrees at 7 bases. CDR1 SGHTA and CDR2 FQGNSA come from the germline V gene. The CDR3 extends over 15 amino acids.